This TCR beta chain was sequenced during a study of blood T cell repertoires in COVID-19. In the study overall: T cells, B-cell-depleted T cells, or PBMCs provided the cDNA or gDNA that served as material.

The data were produced by immunoSEQ multiplex PCR, yet TCRdb's version contains in-frame clones alone and is incomplete. The data hold about 210,000 clones, with just under 85% observed a single time. CDR3 size: 15 residues. Trimming stripped 8 bases from V and 4 bases from J, with 20 bases between. Germline V gives CDR1 MNHEY, CDR2 SMNVEV (reference sequence). The chain recombines TRBV27 with TRBJ1-1; TRBD1 is a possible D gene (5 bases). The sample taken for sequencing was peripheral blood. The source of this sequence is a woman aged 50 to 65 with active or convalescent COVID-19. The CDR3 protein is CASVNWAGPGTEAFF. The CDR3 DNA is TGTGCCAGCGTGAATTGGGCAGGGCCGGGCACTGAAGCTTTCTTT.